The TCR beta chain under discussion was sequenced for a study of blood T cell repertoires in COVID-19 (dated by TCRdb to the early 2020s). Turning to the overall study: Collaborator samples came from the United States, Italy and Spain and covered acute and convalescent phases of COVID-19. The prospective study material was composed of cDNA or gDNA derived from T cells, B-cell-depleted T cells, or PBMCs. Deeply sampled blood TCRbeta repertoires from subjects exposed to, actively infected with, or recovered from COVID-19 were included in the dataset. The repertoires were released in a freely available public database meant as a resource for research on the immune response to SARS-CoV-2. The samples were drawn from two sources: the first 160 participants of the ongoing ImmuneRACE study, and approximately 1,300 subjects contributed by 6 global collaborators. Sample metadata almost always included a de-identified subject ID, COVID-19 status, age in years and sex. Where available, HLA class I and class II types were taken from metadata supplied by the sample provider and were not determined by assay-based typing. Results the study describes overall, beyond this receptor: The quantity of clinical and demographic metadata differed by source and by participant and was supplied without curation.

About this clone: Its antigen is not yet known. Within one base of it there is no much larger clone, and no base qualities were kept.

There are 14 amino acids in the CDR3, from cysteine to phenylalanine inclusive. Just CDR3 DNA is preserved here, 42 bases in frame from base 1. Based on the germline V gene (reference sequence), the CDR1 and CDR2 sequences are SEHNR and FQNEAQ. Trimming removed 10 bases from V and 0 bases from J, leaving 13 bases between the germline ends. Each collaborating institution followed its own protocols to collect whole blood in K2EDTA tubes. For TCRbeta analysis, collaborator samples were shipped as frozen whole blood, as isolated PBMCs, or as DNA extracted from either sample type. TCRbeta CDR3 regions were amplified from genomic DNA using the immunoSEQ Assay, a bias-controlled multiplex PCR. In the authors' own workflow: Within the assay, amplification of reference gene primers was used to estimate how many nucleated cells each sample contained. Sequence reads were collapsed and filtered to measure the absolute abundance of every unique TCRbeta CDR3 rearrangement. Productive Simpson clonality was computed per sample as the square root of Simpson's diversity index over productive rearrangements. TCRdb provides this immuneACCESS table in a form limited to in-frame rearrangements. Some clones are lacking; in checked studies, under half of them reflect an unresolved V gene, and why the rest are absent is not known. V and J calls and clone size are given by that table; D and trimming were obtained from the DNA. The sample table records 130,000 to 150,000 clones; roughly 81% of these occur just once. Less than 3.5% of the sample is taken by the ten largest.

The chain was built from TRBV7-9 and TRBJ1-3; no D gene can be assigned with confidence. This clonotype was sampled from a human donor with acute or convalescent COVID-19. The donor label of this sample is uncertain. Sequencing input: peripheral blood. The DNA is as follows: TGTGCCATTCGACCGGGGTCCTCTGGAAACACCATATATTTT. Its translation reads: CAIRPGSSGNTIYF.